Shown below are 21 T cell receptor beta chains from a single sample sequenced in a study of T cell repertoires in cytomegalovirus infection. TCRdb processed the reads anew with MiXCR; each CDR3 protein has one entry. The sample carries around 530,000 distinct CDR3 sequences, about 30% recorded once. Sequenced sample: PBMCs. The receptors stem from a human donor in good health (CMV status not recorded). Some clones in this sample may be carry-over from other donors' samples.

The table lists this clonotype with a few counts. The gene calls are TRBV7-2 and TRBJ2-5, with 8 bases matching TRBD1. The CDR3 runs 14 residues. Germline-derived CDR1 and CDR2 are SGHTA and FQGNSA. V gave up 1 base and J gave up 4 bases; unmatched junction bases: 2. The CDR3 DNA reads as TGTGCCAGCAGCTTAGTTCAGGGGGCAGAGACCCAGTACTTC. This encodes CASSLVQGAETQYF.

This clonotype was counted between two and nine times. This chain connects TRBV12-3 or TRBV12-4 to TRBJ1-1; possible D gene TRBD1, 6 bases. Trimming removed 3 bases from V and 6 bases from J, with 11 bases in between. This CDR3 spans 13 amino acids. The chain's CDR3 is CASSFGGRAEAFF. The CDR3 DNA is TGTGCCAGCAGTTTTGGGGGCCGAGCTGAAGCTTTCTTT.

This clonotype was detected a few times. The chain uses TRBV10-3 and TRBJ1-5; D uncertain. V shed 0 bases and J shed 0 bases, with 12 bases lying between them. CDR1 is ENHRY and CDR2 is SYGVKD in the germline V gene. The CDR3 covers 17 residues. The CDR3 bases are TGTGCCATCAGTGAGTCGAGAGGAGTCTATAGCAATCAGCCCCAGCATTTT. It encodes CAISESRGVYSNQPQHF.

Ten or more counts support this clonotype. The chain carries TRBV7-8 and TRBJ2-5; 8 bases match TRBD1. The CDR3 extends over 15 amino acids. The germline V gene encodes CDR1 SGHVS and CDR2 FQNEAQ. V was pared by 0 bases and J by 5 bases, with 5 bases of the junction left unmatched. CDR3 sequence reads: CASSLADRGHETQYF. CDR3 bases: TGTGCCAGCAGCTTAGCAGACAGGGGTCACGAGACCCAGTACTTC.

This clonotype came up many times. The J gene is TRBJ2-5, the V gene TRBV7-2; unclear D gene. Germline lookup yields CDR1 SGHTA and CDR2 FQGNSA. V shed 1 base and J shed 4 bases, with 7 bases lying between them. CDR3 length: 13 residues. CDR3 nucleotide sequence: TGTGCCAGCAGCTTAGGAGCATCAGAGACCCAGTACTTC. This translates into CASSLGASETQYF.

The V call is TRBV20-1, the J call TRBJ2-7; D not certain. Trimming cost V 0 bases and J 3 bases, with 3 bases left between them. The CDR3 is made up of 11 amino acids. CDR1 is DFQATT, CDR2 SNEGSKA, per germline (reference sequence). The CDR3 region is CSAREGYEQYV. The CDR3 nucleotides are TGCAGTGCTAGAGAGGGCTACGAGCAGTACGTC.

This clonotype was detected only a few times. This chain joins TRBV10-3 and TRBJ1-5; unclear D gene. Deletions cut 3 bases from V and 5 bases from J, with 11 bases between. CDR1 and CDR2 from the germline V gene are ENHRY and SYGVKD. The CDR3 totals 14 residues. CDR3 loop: CAISESGVHQPQHF. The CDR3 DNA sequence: TGTGCCATCAGTGAATCTGGGGTCCATCAGCCCCAGCATTTT.

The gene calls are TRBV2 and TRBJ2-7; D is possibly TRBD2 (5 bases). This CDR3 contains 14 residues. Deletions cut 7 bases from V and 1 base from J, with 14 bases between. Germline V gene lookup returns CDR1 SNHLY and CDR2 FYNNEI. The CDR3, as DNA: TGTGCCAGCAATTCCGGGATACATTCCTACGAGCAGTACTTC. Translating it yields CASNSGIHSYEQYF. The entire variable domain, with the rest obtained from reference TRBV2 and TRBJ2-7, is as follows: EPEVTQTPSHQVTQMGQEVILRCVPISNHLYFYWYRQILGQKVEFLVSFYNNEISEKSEIFDDQFSVERPDGSNFTLKIRSTKLEDSAMYFCASNSGIHSYEQYFGPGTRLTVT.

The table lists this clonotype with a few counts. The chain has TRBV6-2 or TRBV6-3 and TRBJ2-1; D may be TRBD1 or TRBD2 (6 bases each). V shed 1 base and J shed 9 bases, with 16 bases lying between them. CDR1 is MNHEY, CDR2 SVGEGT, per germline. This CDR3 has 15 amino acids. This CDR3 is CASSYYRAGGPEQFF. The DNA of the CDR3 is TGTGCCAGCAGTTACTATCGGGCTGGGGGGCCTGAGCAGTTCTTC.

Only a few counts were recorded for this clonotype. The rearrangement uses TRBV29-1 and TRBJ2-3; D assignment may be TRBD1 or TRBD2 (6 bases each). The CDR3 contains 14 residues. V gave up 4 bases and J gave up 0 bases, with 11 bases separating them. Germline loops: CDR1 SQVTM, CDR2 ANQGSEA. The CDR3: CSVAQGTSTDTQYF. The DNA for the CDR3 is TGCAGCGTTGCCCAGGGGACTAGCACAGATACGCAGTATTTT.

CDR3 loop: CAIRPDGRRTYGYTF. CDR3 sequence (DNA): TGTGCCATCAGACCCGACGGACGGCGAACCTATGGCTACACCTTC. The chain couples TRBV10-3 to TRBJ1-2; D ambiguous. V gave up 6 bases and J gave up 4 bases, with 18 bases separating them. From germline, CDR1 is ENHRY and CDR2 SYGVKD. The CDR3 is 15 amino acids.

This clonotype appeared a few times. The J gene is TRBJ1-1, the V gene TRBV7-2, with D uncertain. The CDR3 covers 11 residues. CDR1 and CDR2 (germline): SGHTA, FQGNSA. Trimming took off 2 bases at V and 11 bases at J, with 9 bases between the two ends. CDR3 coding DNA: TGTGCCAGCAGCTTATCTACTCGGGCTTTCTTT. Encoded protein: CASSLSTRAFF. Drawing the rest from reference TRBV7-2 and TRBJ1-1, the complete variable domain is GAGVSQSPSNKVTEKGKDVELRCDPISGHTALYWYRQSLGQGLEFLIYFQGNSAPDKSGLPSDRFSAERTGGSVSTLTIQRTQQEDSAVYLCASSLSTRAFFGQGTRLTVV.

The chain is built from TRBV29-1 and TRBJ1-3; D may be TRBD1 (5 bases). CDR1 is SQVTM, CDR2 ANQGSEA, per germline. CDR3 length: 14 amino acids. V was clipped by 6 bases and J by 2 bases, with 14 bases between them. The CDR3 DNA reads TGCAGCGTGTCCGGGACTGGGCCTGGAAACACCATATATTTT. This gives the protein CSVSGTGPGNTIYF.

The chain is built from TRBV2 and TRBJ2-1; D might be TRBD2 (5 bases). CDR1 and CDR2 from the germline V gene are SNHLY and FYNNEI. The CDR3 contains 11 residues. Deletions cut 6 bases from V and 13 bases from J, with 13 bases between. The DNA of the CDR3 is TGTGCCAGCAGAGCTACTAGTCGCCAGTTCTTC. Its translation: CASRATSRQFF.

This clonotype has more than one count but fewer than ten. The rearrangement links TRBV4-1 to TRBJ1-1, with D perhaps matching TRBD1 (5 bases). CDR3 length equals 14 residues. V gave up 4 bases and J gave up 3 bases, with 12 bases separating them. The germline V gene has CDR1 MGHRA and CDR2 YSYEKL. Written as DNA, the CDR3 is TGCGCCAGCAGCCCCCGGAGGGGACACACTGAAGCTTTCTTT. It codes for CASSPRRGHTEAFF.

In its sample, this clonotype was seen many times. The CDR3 sequence is CSAGLGSWGDTQYF. Here the CDR3 DNA reads TGCAGCGCGGGCCTAGGGAGTTGGGGAGATACGCAGTATTTT. The chain has TRBV29-1 and TRBJ2-3; TRBD2 is a possible D gene (5 bases). This CDR3 is 14 amino acids long. Trimming shortened V by 7 bases and J by 5 bases, and 19 bases separated the two germline ends. CDR1 is SQVTM, CDR2 ANQGSEA, per germline.

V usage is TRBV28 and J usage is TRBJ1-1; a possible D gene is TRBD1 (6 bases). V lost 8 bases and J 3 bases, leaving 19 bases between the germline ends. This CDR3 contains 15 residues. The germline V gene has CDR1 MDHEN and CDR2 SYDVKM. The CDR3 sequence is CASRIPQGVDTEAFF. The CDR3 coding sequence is TGTGCCAGCCGAATCCCACAGGGTGTGGACACTGAAGCTTTCTTT.

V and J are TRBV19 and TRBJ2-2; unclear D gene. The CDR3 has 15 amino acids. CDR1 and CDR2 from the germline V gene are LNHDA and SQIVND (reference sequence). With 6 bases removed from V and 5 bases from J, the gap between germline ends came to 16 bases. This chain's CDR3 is CASRRDRKGTGELFF. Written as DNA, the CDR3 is TGTGCCAGTAGAAGAGACCGAAAAGGGACCGGGGAGCTGTTTTTT.

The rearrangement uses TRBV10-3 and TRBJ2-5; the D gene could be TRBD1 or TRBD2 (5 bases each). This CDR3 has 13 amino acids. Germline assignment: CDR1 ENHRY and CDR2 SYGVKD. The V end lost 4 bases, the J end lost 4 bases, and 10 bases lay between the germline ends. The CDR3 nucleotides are TGTGCCATCAGTGTCAAGGGGACAGAGACCCAGTACTTC. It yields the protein CAISVKGTETQYF.

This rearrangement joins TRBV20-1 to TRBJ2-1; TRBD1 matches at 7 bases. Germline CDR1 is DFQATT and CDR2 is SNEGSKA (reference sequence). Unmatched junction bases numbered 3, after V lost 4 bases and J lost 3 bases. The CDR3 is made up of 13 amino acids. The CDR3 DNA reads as TGCAGTGCTACCGGGACAGACTACAATGAGCAGTTCTTC. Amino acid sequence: CSATGTDYNEQFF.

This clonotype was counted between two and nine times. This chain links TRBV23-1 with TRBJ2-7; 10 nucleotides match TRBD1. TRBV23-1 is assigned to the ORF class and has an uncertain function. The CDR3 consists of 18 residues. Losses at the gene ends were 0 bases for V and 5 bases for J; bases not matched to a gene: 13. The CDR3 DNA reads TGCGCCAGCAGTCAATCGCCCTCGGACAGGGGGTATTCAAACGAGCAGTACGTC. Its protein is CASSQSPSDRGYSNEQYV.